In this sample, the clone carrying this TCR beta chain turned up many times. This sample was included in a study of regulatory T cells in long-lasting Graves disease. As for time point: persistent/refractory GD, antithyroid drugs over 5 years with positive TRAb. The TCR library used RNA extracted from PBMCs. Into tubes containing EDTA, approximately 9 milliliters of peripheral blood were drawn. Relying on iRepertoire HTBI primers and Arm-PCR of CDR3 regions, the team built TCR beta libraries. TCRdb reprocessed the multiplex PCR reads with MiXCR, giving one entry per CDR3 protein. This table holds around 460,000 distinct CDR3 sequences, less than 25% found once. Germline CDR1 reads ENHRY; CDR2 reads SYGVKD. Unmatched junction bases numbered 13, after V lost 0 bases and J lost 8 bases. The CDR3 contains 17 residues.

This receptor was identified in a female donor with Graves disease. The J gene is TRBJ1-2, the V gene TRBV10-3, with 9 bases identical to TRBD1. The sample in question was peripheral blood mononuclear cells (PBMCs), obtained when the disease was refractory, from a patient treated with antithyroid drugs. CDR3 bases: TGTGCCATCAGTGAGTCGGCGGGACAGGGTGGGAGTGGCGGCTACACCTTC. It translates to CAISESAGQGGSGGYTF.